Described below is a single T cell receptor beta chain sequence and its context. Its antigen is currently unknown. The sample comes from a study of Ad26.COV2.S vaccination and SARS-CoV-2 variants. Turning to the study itself: Once, or twice with 56 days between doses, Ad26.COV2.S was given intramuscularly.

Study-wide results and limits: Across vaccine and placebo recipients, the breadth of non-spike TCRs was similar. Responses of spike-specific T cells (both CD8+ and CD4+) reportedly showed substantial breadth after vaccination.

Profiling relied on immunoSEQ multiplex PCR, and the TCRdb table lists in-frame clones only, not all of them. The repertoire consists of about 400,000 clones, with more than 75% occurring once and the leading ten covering around 3.6%. The V gene's germline CDR1 is LGHDT and CDR2 YNNKEL (reference sequence). This CDR3 region has 17 residues. Losses at the gene ends were 4 bases for V and 8 bases for J; bases not matched to a gene: 15. Treatment reported: 15 to 20 received Ad26.COV2.S at low or high dose, single or two shots; roughly five received placebo; per-sample allocation not given. Specimens were obtained on day 63 following the first vaccine or placebo injection.

The receptor was isolated from a person aged 18-60 years who received the Ad26.COV2.S COVID-19 vaccine or a placebo. This chain uses TRBV3-1 (or the pseudogene TRBV3-2) with TRBJ2-2; TRBD2 agrees at 8 bases. Material: peripheral blood, obtained in a trial of Ad26.COV2.S vaccine versus placebo. CDR3 loop: CASSRRPGGGSVGELFF. The DNA of the CDR3 is TGTGCCAGCAGCCGCCGCCCGGGCGGGGGGTCCGTTGGGGAGCTGTTTTTT.